The 22 T cell receptor beta chains below all came from one sample that was sequenced in a study of long-term antiretroviral therapy in people with HIV (dated 2022 in TCRdb). The immunoSEQ hsTCRB v3.0 assay was used at survey level resolution to sequence the TRB variable region. The source is immuneACCESS, and TCRdb retained only in-frame sequences with V and J called. Part of the clones is not carried over; for the studies checked, unresolved V genes explain less than half of this, and the remainder is unexplained. The sample has about 13,000 clones on record, more than 80% of them singletons. 13% of the sample is held by the ten biggest clonotypes. The input for sequencing was unsorted PBMCs, taken 3.2 years before starting antiretroviral therapy. The receptors derive from a middle-aged man with HIV.

This rearrangement joins TRBV11-3 to TRBJ1-5; D is perhaps TRBD1 (6 bases). The CDR3 totals 16 residues. V lost 1 base and J 0 bases, leaving 10 bases between the germline ends. Germline CDR1 is SGHNT and CDR2 is YENEEA. CDR3 nucleotides: TGTGCCAGCAGCTTAGGAAGGGGGACTAGCAATCAGCCCCAGCATTTT. This sequence encodes CASSLGRGTSNQPQHF.

The chain employs TRBV2 and TRBJ2-7, with D unresolved. The CDR3 is 12 amino acids. Germline V CDR1 and CDR2: SNHLY, FYNNEI. Trimming removed 5 bases from V and 0 bases from J, with 5 bases in between. The CDR3 spells CASSYSSYEQYF. DNA of the CDR3: TGTGCCAGCAGTTACAGCTCCTACGAGCAGTACTTC.

The CDR3, as DNA: TGTGCCAGAAGCTTGGCCGGGGGGGCTGATTCACCCCTCCACTTT. Translating it yields CARSLAGGADSPLHF. The chain is built from TRBV5-3 and TRBJ1-6; D is possibly TRBD1 (6 bases). TRBV5-3 is an ORF; its function is uncertain. V was clipped by 0 bases and J by 8 bases, with 12 bases between them. This CDR3 region has 15 residues.

The chain combines TRBV7-9 with TRBJ1-2; D is unclear. The V gene's germline CDR1 is SEHNR and CDR2 FQNEAQ (reference sequence). The CDR3 has 12 amino acids. Trimming stripped 4 bases from V and 2 bases from J, with 5 bases between. The CDR3 bases are TGTGCCAGCAGCTCCGGAAACTATGGCTACACCTTC. Translation: CASSSGNYGYTF.

By share, this clone ranks as medium-sized (0.01 to 0.1%). The gene calls are TRBV6-1 and TRBJ2-1; possibly TRBD2 for D (5 bases). The CDR3 has 14 residues. Germline V gene sequence: CDR1 MNHNS, CDR2 SASEGT. The ends were cut back, 1 base at V and 9 bases at J, with 13 bases in the middle. The CDR3 bases are TGTGCCAGCAGTGAAGGGGATATCAGCGGTGAGCAGTTCTTC. This gives the protein CASSEGDISGEQFF.

The rearrangement uses TRBV18 and TRBJ2-6; D perhaps matches TRBD1 (5 bases). Germline V CDR1 and CDR2: KGHSH, LQKENI. V was cut by 3 bases and J by 0 bases, with 18 bases left in between. There are 19 residues in the CDR3. CDR3 residues: CASSPAFPTVYSGANVLTF. CDR3 coding DNA: TGTGCCAGCTCACCCGCCTTTCCGACAGTCTACTCTGGGGCCAACGTCCTGACTTTC. Variable domain in full (rest from reference TRBV18 and TRBJ2-6): NAGVMQNPRHLVRRRGQEARLRCSPMKGHSHVYWYRQLPEEGLKFMVYLQKENIIDESGMPKERFSAEFPKEGPSILRIQQVVRGDSAAYFCASSPAFPTVYSGANVLTFGAGSRLTVL.

The gene calls are TRBV6-1 and TRBJ2-1, with a weak D call TRBD1 (6 bases). Looked up from germline, CDR1 is MNHNS and CDR2 is SASEGT. This CDR3 comprises 14 residues. V lost 2 bases and J lost 6, with 11 bases in between. This CDR3 reads CASSERGKGNEQFF. In DNA form, the CDR3 reads TGTGCCAGCAGTGAAAGGGGGAAGGGCAATGAGCAGTTCTTC.

This sequence joins TRBV18 and TRBJ2-7, with D perhaps TRBD1 or TRBD2 (5 bases each). This CDR3 is 13 amino acids long. Germline values: CDR1 KGHSH, CDR2 LQKENI. Deletions cut 5 bases from V and 2 bases from J, with 10 bases between. The CDR3 DNA reads as TGTGCCAGCTCAGGGGACGGGGCCTACGAGCAGTACTTC. Translating it yields CASSGDGAYEQYF.

The rearrangement links TRBV6-1 to TRBJ1-1, with D hard to call. CDR1 is MNHNS and CDR2 is SASEGT in the germline V gene. Trimming took 7 bases from V and 4 from J, leaving 16 bases between them. There are 14 residues in the CDR3. The CDR3 protein is CASNLAGKVTEAFF. The CDR3 bases are TGTGCCAGCAACCTGGCGGGGAAGGTCACTGAAGCTTTCTTT.

The rearrangement joins TRBV4-2 to TRBJ2-3, with 7 bases matching TRBD2. The CDR3 totals 16 residues. CDR1 is LGHNA, CDR2 YNFKEQ, per germline. The J segment lost 1 base and the V segment lost 0 bases, leaving 4 bases of the junction unmatched. The CDR3 loop reads CASSQDISGGTDTQYF. The CDR3 DNA reads as TGTGCCAGCAGCCAAGATATCAGCGGGGGCACAGATACGCAGTATTTT.

The chain is built from TRBV5-8 and TRBJ1-2; 7 bases line up with TRBD1. Germline CDR1 is SGHTS and CDR2 is YDEGEE. V lost 4 bases to trimming and J lost 1 base; unmatched junction nucleotides: 7. The CDR3 has 15 amino acids. Here the CDR3 reads CASSKRQGHNYGYTF. CDR3 sequence (DNA): TGTGCCAGCAGCAAGCGACAGGGCCATAACTATGGCTACACCTTC.

V gene TRBV19 combines with J gene TRBJ2-7; D not certain. CDR1 LNHDA and CDR2 SQIVND come from the germline V gene (reference sequence). V lost 6 bases and J lost 3, with 12 bases in between. This CDR3 spans 13 amino acids. CDR3 sequence reads: CASSSEDYYEQYF. The DNA of the CDR3 is TGTGCCAGTAGCAGTGAAGATTACTACGAGCAGTACTTC.

J is TRBJ1-2 and V is TRBV28, with D tentatively TRBD1 (5 bases). The CDR3 sequence is 15 residues long. V was cut by 4 bases and J by 4 bases, with 16 bases left in between. Germline CDR1 reads MDHEN; CDR2 reads SYDVKM. DNA of the CDR3: TGTGCCAGCAGTTCCCACTCGGAGGGGAGCTATGGCTACACCTTC. Translated, it gives CASSSHSEGSYGYTF.

The chain is built from TRBV19 and TRBJ2-7, with 9 positions matching TRBD1. CDR1 and CDR2 from the germline V gene are LNHDA and SQIVND (reference sequence). J lost 5 bases, V lost 3 bases, and 5 bases had no gene match. This CDR3 is 14 amino acids long. CDR3 sequence reads: CASSIRDRVNEQYF. CDR3 DNA: TGTGCCAGTAGTATCCGGGACAGGGTCAACGAGCAGTACTTC.

This clone was recorded only once. CDR3 DNA: TGTGCCAGCAGCCTTCAGGGAGGTCCCGAGCAGTACTTC. Encoded protein: CASSLQGGPEQYF. The chain links TRBV5-4 to TRBJ2-7; a possible D gene is TRBD2 (6 bases). V lost 4 bases to trimming and J lost 6 bases, with 14 bases between them. Per germline, CDR1 SGHNT and CDR2 YYREEE (reference sequence). This CDR3 is 13 amino acids long. Filled out from reference TRBV5-4 and TRBJ2-7, the complete variable domain reads ETGVTQSPTHLIKTRGQQVTLRCSSQSGHNTVSWYQQALGQGPQFIFQYYREEENGRGNFPPRFSGLQFPNYSSELNVNALELDDSALYLCASSLQGGPEQYFGPGTRLTVT.

The J gene is TRBJ2-1, the V gene TRBV10-2; 9 nucleotides match TRBD1. The trim removed 2 bases at V and 7 bases at J, leaving 3 bases unmatched. The CDR3 sequence is 14 residues long. Germline V gene sequence: CDR1 WSHSY, CDR2 SAAADI. The CDR3 loop reads CASSERQGGNEQFF. In DNA, the CDR3 is TGCGCCAGCAGTGAGAGACAGGGGGGGAATGAGCAGTTCTTC.

The chain combines TRBV7-2 with TRBJ1-2; D not certain. The germline V gene has CDR1 SGHTA and CDR2 FQGNSA. Trimming removed 1 base from V and 7 bases from J, with 16 bases in between. The CDR3 is 15 residues long. The CDR3 protein is CASSLDFDPWGGYTF. In DNA, the CDR3 is TGTGCCAGCAGCTTAGACTTTGACCCCTGGGGTGGCTACACCTTC. The whole variable domain, remainder taken from reference TRBV7-2 and TRBJ1-2, is GAGVSQSPSNKVTEKGKDVELRCDPISGHTALYWYRQSLGQGLEFLIYFQGNSAPDKSGLPSDRFSAERTGGSVSTLTIQRTQQEDSAVYLCASSLDFDPWGGYTFGSGTRLTVV.

The chain couples TRBV29-1 to TRBJ1-1; 8 bases fit TRBD1. Germline V gives CDR1 SQVTM, CDR2 ANQGSEA. The length of the CDR3 is 15 residues. The ends lost 4 bases at V and 5 bases at J; junction bases unmatched: 12. The DNA of the CDR3 is TGCAGCGTTGCTGGTCTTCAGGGGGCGCGGACTGAAGCTTTCTTT. The encoded protein is CSVAGLQGARTEAFF.

V gene TRBV5-4 combines with J gene TRBJ2-7, with 7 bases lining up with TRBD1. Per germline, CDR1 SGHNT and CDR2 YYREEE (reference sequence). V dropped 7 bases and J dropped 0; count of bases not matched to a gene: 4. The length of the CDR3 is 13 residues. The CDR3 nucleotides are TGTGCCAGCCGACAGGGAGCCTCCTACGAGCAGTACTTC. Translated, it gives CASRQGASYEQYF.

This sequence joins TRBV4-1 and TRBJ2-7, with unresolved D. Germline-derived CDR1 and CDR2 are MGHRA and YSYEKL. CDR3 size: 15 residues. V lost 0 bases and J 4 bases, leaving 13 bases between the germline ends. This CDR3 reads CASSQDRAVRYEQYF. The CDR3 nucleotides read TGCGCCAGCAGCCAAGATAGGGCGGTTCGGTACGAGCAGTACTTC.

The J gene is TRBJ2-1, the V gene TRBV2; D may be TRBD2 (6 bases). This CDR3 is 15 amino acids long. The ends were cut back, 3 bases at V and 6 bases at J, with 15 bases in the middle. Looked up from germline, CDR1 is SNHLY and CDR2 is FYNNEI. The CDR3 DNA is TGTGCCAGCAGTGATTCAGAGGGACTTACCAATGAGCAGTTCTTC. This encodes CASSDSEGLTNEQFF.

CDR3 amino acids: CASSSDGGWGFYEQYF. For the CDR3, the DNA is TGTGCCAGCAGTTCCGACGGGGGCTGGGGGTTCTACGAGCAGTACTTC. The chain joins TRBV27 to TRBJ2-7; D possibly matches TRBD1 or TRBD2 (6 bases each). This CDR3 is built from 16 residues. Trimming shortened V by 4 bases and J by 3 bases, and 19 bases separated the two germline ends. Germline V gives CDR1 MNHEY, CDR2 SMNVEV (reference sequence).